Each of the 12 T cell receptor beta chains below was sequenced from the same sample in a study of CD4 T cells in relation to SARS-CoV-2 and coronaviruses. Data came from immunoSEQ multiplex PCR; TCRdb stores just in-frame clones and leaves some out. The sample shows some 40,000 clones, around 85% of them seen only once. Sequenced input: memory CD4+ T cells from PBMCs. The receptor set was obtained from an adult with COVID-19.

J is TRBJ1-5 and V is TRBV3-1 (or the pseudogene TRBV3-2); D gene ambiguous. Trimming stripped 1 base from V and 6 bases from J, with 10 bases between. There are 14 residues in the CDR3. Germline assignment: CDR1 LGHDT and CDR2 YNNKEL (reference sequence). The CDR3 is CASSQGAGFQPQHF. CDR3 DNA sequence: TGTGCCAGCAGCCAAGGGGCGGGTTTTCAGCCCCAGCATTTT.

The chain has TRBV9 and TRBJ1-5, with TRBD1 as a possible D gene (5 bases). There are 15 residues in the CDR3. CDR1 is SGDLS, CDR2 YYNGEE, per germline. The V end lost 4 bases, the J end lost 0 bases, and 11 bases lay between the germline ends. The CDR3 loop reads CASSPSGISNQPQHF. The CDR3 DNA is TGTGCCAGCAGCCCATCAGGGATTAGCAATCAGCCCCAGCATTTT.

The chain joins TRBV7-9 to TRBJ2-1, with 7 positions matching TRBD2. The CDR3 is made up of 14 amino acids. The germline V gene encodes CDR1 SEHNR and CDR2 FQNEAQ (reference sequence). The J segment lost 3 bases and the V segment lost 10 bases, leaving 9 bases of the junction unmatched. CDR3 sequence: CAIRSGTHYNEQFF. The CDR3, as DNA: TGTGCCATCAGAAGCGGGACCCACTACAATGAGCAGTTCTTC.

This sequence joins TRBV19 and TRBJ2-1; a weak D match, TRBD2 (6 bases). V was clipped by 3 bases and J by 12 bases, with 18 bases between them. Germline CDR1 is LNHDA and CDR2 is SQIVND (reference sequence). This CDR3 comprises 14 residues. CDR3 residues: CASSINRLVGGQFF. CDR3 bases: TGTGCCAGTAGTATTAATCGATTAGTGGGAGGGCAGTTCTTC.

This clone showed up just once. V gene TRBV5-1 combines with J gene TRBJ2-7; tentative D call: TRBD1 (6 bases). Trimming left V 0 bases short and J 1 base short, with 14 bases between. The CDR3 spans 16 residues. Germline CDR1 is SGHRS and CDR2 is YFSETQ. CDR3: CASSLEATGPSYEQYF. The CDR3 DNA reads as TGCGCCAGCAGCTTGGAGGCGACAGGACCATCCTACGAGCAGTACTTC.

The chain has TRBV19 and TRBJ2-2, with D possibly being TRBD2 (6 bases). The CDR3 is 14 amino acids. The germline V and J ends were trimmed by 8 bases and 1 base, with 11 bases remaining between them. In germline, CDR1 is LNHDA, CDR2 SQIVND (reference sequence). CDR3 in amino acids: CASGSGVNTGELFF. In DNA form, the CDR3 reads TGTGCCAGTGGATCGGGGGTGAACACCGGGGAGCTGTTTTTT. The full variable domain, with the rest looked up from reference TRBV19 and TRBJ2-2, is DGGITQSPKYLFRKEGQNVTLSCEQNLNHDAMYWYRQDPGQGLRLIYYSQIVNDFQKGDIAEGYSVSREKKESFPLTVTSAQKNPTAFYLCASGSGVNTGELFFGEGSRLTVL.

The chain employs TRBV5-1 and TRBJ1-5, with D possibly TRBD1 on 5 matching bases. Trimming pared 0 bases from V and 7 bases from J, leaving 14 bases between. The CDR3 runs to 15 residues. CDR1 and CDR2 (germline): SGHRS, YFSETQ. The CDR3 DNA reads as TGCGCCAGCAGCTTGGATGGGCAGGGAAGGCAGCCCCAGCATTTT. Residues: CASSLDGQGRQPQHF.

The chain is built from TRBV27 and TRBJ2-4; a weak D match, TRBD1 (6 bases). The V gene's germline CDR1 is MNHEY and CDR2 SMNVEV (reference sequence). V was trimmed by 3 bases and J by 6 bases, leaving 12 bases between them. The length of the CDR3 is 14 residues. The CDR3 is CASSFRGQINIQYF. Here the CDR3 DNA reads TGTGCCAGCAGTTTCCGAGGACAGATAAACATTCAGTACTTC.

This rearrangement joins TRBV5-1 to TRBJ2-5; 7 bases line up with TRBD2. CDR3 length: 16 residues. The germline V gene encodes CDR1 SGHRS and CDR2 YFSETQ. V shed 4 bases and J 0 bases; nucleotides not matched to a gene: 9. The CDR3 region is CASSMGGYADQETQYF. The CDR3 nucleotides read TGCGCCAGCAGCATGGGGGGGTATGCGGACCAAGAGACCCAGTACTTC.

The V gene is TRBV11-2, the J gene TRBJ2-3; 7 bases map to TRBD2. The CDR3 covers 13 residues. Germline CDR1 SGHAT, CDR2 FQNNGV. V shed 5 bases and J 4 bases; nucleotides not matched to a gene: 3. The CDR3 sequence is CASSKGLADTQYF. The CDR3 nucleotides are TGTGCCAGCAGCAAAGGACTAGCAGATACGCAGTATTTT.

The genes are TRBV10-3 and TRBJ2-7, with 7 bases that match TRBD2. The CDR3 length is 16 residues. V gave up 4 bases and J gave up 3 bases; unmatched junction bases: 12. In germline, CDR1 is ENHRY, CDR2 SYGVKD. The CDR3 loop reads CAISVSASGSNYEQYF. The CDR3 bases are TGTGCCATCAGTGTTTCGGCTAGCGGTAGTAACTACGAGCAGTACTTC.

The chain recombines TRBV12-3 or TRBV12-4 with TRBJ1-2; D call uncertain. The V and J ends lost 5 bases and 2 bases respectively, with 9 bases between them. The CDR3 runs 13 residues. The CDR3 loop reads CASSPKGNYGYTF. For the CDR3, the DNA is TGTGCCAGCAGTCCGAAAGGAAACTATGGCTACACCTTC.